This T cell receptor (beta chain) was recorded in a study of blood T cell repertoires in COVID-19. Study context: Sites across the United States, Italy and Spain contributed samples from acute and convalescent COVID-19. T cells, B-cell-depleted T cells, or PBMCs supplied cDNA or gDNA.

In regard to this clone: The limits of the CDR3 on the DNA are not certain, so only TCRdb's listed CDR3 is given.

In the original analysis: It was from reference gene primer amplification that nucleated cell counts were estimated. Using immunoSEQ multiplex PCR, the repertoire was profiled, and TCRdb retains in-frame clones only, with some absent. That table furnishes V, J and clone size, whereas the DNA furnished D and trimming. This table holds under 100,000 clones, 89% found once. Per germline, CDR1 LGHDT and CDR2 YNNKEL (reference sequence). Inclusive of both ends, the CDR3 amounts to 14 amino acids. Sequences were obtained from peripheral blood. The chain has TRBV3-1 (or the pseudogene TRBV3-2) and TRBJ2-6; the D call TRBD2 from the table was never checked on the DNA. This sequence originates from a man in his sixties with COVID-19, enrolled during active disease. CDR3 sequence: CASSQTFGANVLTF.